This T cell receptor (beta chain) was recorded in a study of blood T cells in healthy people across ages. Broader study findings: TCR beta diversity correlated strongly with naive T cell percentage. Relative to aged donors, long-lived donors carried more naive CD4+ cells and displayed higher diversity.

This clonotype was counted once. What it binds is unknown. At one boundary the junction diverges from the germline segment, which might be a read error. Combining a sample-barcoded 5' primer with a J-beta primer mix, a second PCR ran for roughly 7 to 12 cycles. Tagging of each cDNA molecule was performed by a template-switch adaptor with 12 random nucleotides. TCRdb used MiXCR to reprocess the 5' RACE reads, holding one entry per CDR3 protein. The sample yields about 1,600,000 distinct CDR3 sequences, roughly 40% seen once. The CDR3 has 15 residues. The germline V gene encodes CDR1 MNHEY and CDR2 SVGAGI.

V gene TRBV6-5 combines with J gene TRBJ2-1; either TRBD1 or TRBD2 may fit D (7 bases each). Sequenced material: blood. The clonotype comes from a woman aged 18-35 years in good health. The DNA for the CDR3 is TGTGCCAGCACGAGCGGGGACAGCTCCTGCAATGAGCAGTTCTTC. This translates into CASTSGDSSCNEQFF.